The clone carrying this T cell receptor beta chain was detected only a few times. The antigen is unknown. These data come from a study of T-cell memory formation after mild COVID-19. The wider study: The study found TCR clusters largely donor specific. Study results and limitations: A second wave of clones peaked on day 37, and their SARS-CoV-2 specificity went unconfirmed.

TCRdb redid the calling of the 5' RACE reads with MiXCR, one entry per CDR3 protein. The data show around 430,000 distinct CDR3 sequences, 16% seen once. The germline V and J ends were trimmed by 1 base and 0 bases, with 7 bases remaining between them. This CDR3 has 15 amino acids. Germline-derived CDR1 and CDR2 are SGHAT and FQNNGV. Sample: PBMCs or a T cell subset sorted from them (not recorded which). This TCR derives from a man younger than 35 who had mild COVID-19 (a few samples of this study predate the infection). Cell type and time point are not known. The genes are TRBV11-2 and TRBJ2-4; the D is unclear. The CDR3 nucleotides read TGTGCCAGCAGCTTAGGGGTCCTAGCCAAAAACATTCAGTACTTC. Its translation: CASSLGVLAKNIQYF.